This entry is about one TCR beta chain. What it binds is unknown. V shed 3 bases, J shed 5 bases, and the junction held 5 bases outside the gene matches. The CDR3 is made up of 14 amino acids. Germline V gene data show CDR1 as GTSNPN and CDR2 as SVGIG (reference sequence). PCR involved 60 Vbeta and 13 Jbeta primers. The protocol was immunoSEQ multiplex PCR, while the TCRdb copy is restricted to in-frame clones and leaves out a portion. Of approximately 140,000 clones listed, 65% to 85% are singletons. The sample comes from a study of cytomegalovirus exposure and HLA in healthy donors. Findings of the study overall: In a later analysis, TCR beta V- and J-gene trimming showed a link to a missense DCLRE1C variant. Serostatus for CMV was the only available immune exposure information. Reports showed the classifier diagnosing cytomegalovirus status with high specificity and sensitivity. Among the sequence variants, a highly shared cluster was likely an artifact of sequencing.

Sequenced: PBMCs. The TCR sequence derives from a woman between 40 and 50 years old in good health and CMV-seronegative. This sequence joins TRBV30 and TRBJ2-1; TRBD2 agrees at 9 bases. CDR3 protein: CAWRRLAVNNEQFF. The CDR3 coding sequence is TGTGCCTGGAGAAGACTAGCGGTTAACAATGAGCAGTTCTTC.